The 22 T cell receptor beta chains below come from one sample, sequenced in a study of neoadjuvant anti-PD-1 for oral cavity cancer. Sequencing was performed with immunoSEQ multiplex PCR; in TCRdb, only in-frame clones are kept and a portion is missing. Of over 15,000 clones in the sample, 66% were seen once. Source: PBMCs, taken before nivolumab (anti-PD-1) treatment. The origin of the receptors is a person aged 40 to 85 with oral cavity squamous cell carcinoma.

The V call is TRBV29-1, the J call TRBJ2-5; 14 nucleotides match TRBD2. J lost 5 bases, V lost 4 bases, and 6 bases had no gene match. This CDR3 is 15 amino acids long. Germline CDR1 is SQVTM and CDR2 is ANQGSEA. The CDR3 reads CSVGGLAGVKETQYF. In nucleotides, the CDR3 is TGCAGCGTTGGGGGACTAGCGGGAGTGAAGGAGACCCAGTACTTC.

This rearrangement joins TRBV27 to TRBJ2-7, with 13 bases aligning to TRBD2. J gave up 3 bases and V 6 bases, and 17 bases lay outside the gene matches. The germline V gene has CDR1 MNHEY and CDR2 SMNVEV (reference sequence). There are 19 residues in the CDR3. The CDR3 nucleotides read TGTGCCAGCAGCCCCGACCGATCAACTAGCGGGAGGGTTGTCTACGAGCAGTACTTC. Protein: CASSPDRSTSGRVVYEQYF.

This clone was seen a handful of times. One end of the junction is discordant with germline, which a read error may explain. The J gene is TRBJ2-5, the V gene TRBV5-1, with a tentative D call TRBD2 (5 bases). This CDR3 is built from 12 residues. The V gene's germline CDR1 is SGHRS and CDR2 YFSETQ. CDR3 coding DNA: TGCGCCAGCAGCTTGCGGGAAGAGCCCCAGTACTTC. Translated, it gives CASSLREEPQYF. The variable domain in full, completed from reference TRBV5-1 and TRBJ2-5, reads KAGVTQTPRYLIKTRGQQVTLSCSPISGHRSVSWYQQTPGQGLQFLFEYFSETQRNKGNFPGRFSGRQFSNSRSEMNVSTLELGDSALYLCASSLREEPQYFGPGTRLLVL.

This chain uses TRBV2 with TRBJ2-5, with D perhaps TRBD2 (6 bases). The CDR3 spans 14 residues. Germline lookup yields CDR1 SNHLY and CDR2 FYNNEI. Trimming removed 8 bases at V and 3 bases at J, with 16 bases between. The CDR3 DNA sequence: TGTGCCAGCGGTCCCGGGACTGCAGAAGAGACCCAGTACTTC. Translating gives CASGPGTAEETQYF.

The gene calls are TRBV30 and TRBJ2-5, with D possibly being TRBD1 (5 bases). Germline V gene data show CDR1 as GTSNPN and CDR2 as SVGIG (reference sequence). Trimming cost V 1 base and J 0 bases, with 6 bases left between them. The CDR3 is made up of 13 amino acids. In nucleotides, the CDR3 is TGTGCCTGGAGTGAGGGGAACCAAGAGACCCAGTACTTC. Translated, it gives CAWSEGNQETQYF. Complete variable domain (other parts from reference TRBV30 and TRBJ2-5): SQTIHQWPATLVQPVGSPLSLECTVEGTSNPNLYWYRQAAGRGLQLLFYSVGIGQISSEVPQNLSASRPQDRQFILSSKKLLLSDSGFYLCAWSEGNQETQYFGPGTRLLVL.

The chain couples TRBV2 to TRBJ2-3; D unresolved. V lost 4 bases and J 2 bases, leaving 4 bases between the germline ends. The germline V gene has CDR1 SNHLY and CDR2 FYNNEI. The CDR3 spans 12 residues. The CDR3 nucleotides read TGTGCCAGCAGTGTTGTCACAGATACGCAGTATTTT. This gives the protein CASSVVTDTQYF.

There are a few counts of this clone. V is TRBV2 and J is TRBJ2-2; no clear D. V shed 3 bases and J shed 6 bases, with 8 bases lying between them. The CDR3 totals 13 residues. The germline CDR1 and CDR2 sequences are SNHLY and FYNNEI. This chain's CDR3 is CASSDRSAGELFF. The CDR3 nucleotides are TGTGCCAGCAGTGATAGATCCGCCGGGGAGCTGTTTTTT.

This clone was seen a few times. Written as DNA, the CDR3 is TGTGCCAGCAGTGGGGATAGGGGCGGCAATCAGCCCCAGCATTTT. The encoded protein is CASSGDRGGNQPQHF. The chain has TRBV2 and TRBJ1-5; weak D call: TRBD1 (5 bases). Germline CDR1 is SNHLY and CDR2 is FYNNEI. V lost 4 bases and J lost 2, with 12 bases in between. This CDR3 region has 15 residues.

The CDR3 coding sequence is TGTGCCAGCAGCCCTTATTTAGGCAATCAGCCCCAGCATTTT. Residues: CASSPYLGNQPQHF. The chain recombines TRBV27 with TRBJ1-5; D ambiguous. The V gene lost 6 bases and the J gene lost 2 bases, with 11 bases spanning the gap. The CDR3 covers 14 residues. CDR1 and CDR2 from the germline V gene are MNHEY and SMNVEV (reference sequence).

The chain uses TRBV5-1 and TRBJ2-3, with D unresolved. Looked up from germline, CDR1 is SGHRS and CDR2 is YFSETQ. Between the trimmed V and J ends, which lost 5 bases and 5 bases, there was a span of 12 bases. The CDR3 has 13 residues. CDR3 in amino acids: CASSLRTRDTQYF. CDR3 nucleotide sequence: TGCGCCAGCAGTCTCCGAACCCGAGATACGCAGTATTTT. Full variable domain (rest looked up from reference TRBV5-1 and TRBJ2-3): KAGVTQTPRYLIKTRGQQVTLSCSPISGHRSVSWYQQTPGQGLQFLFEYFSETQRNKGNFPGRFSGRQFSNSRSEMNVSTLELGDSALYLCASSLRTRDTQYFGPGTRLTVL.

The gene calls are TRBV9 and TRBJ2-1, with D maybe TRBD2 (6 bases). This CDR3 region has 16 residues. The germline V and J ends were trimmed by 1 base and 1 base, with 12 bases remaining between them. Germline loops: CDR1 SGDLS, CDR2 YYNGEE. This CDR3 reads CASSVSGSGSYNEQFF. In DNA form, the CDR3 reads TGTGCCAGCAGCGTATCCGGGAGTGGGTCCTACAATGAGCAGTTCTTC.

The chain's CDR3 is CASSLTPFGGMEQYF. The DNA of the CDR3 is TGTGCCAGCAGTCTAACCCCGTTTGGTGGGATGGAGCAGTACTTC. This chain links TRBV27 with TRBJ2-7; no clear D. V lost 5 bases and J 7 bases, leaving 21 bases between the germline ends. Germline assignment: CDR1 MNHEY and CDR2 SMNVEV (reference sequence). The CDR3 spans 15 residues.

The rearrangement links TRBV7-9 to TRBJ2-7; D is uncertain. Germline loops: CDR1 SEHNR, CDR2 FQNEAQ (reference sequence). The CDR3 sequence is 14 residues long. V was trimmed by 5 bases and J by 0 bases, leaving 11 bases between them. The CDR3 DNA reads TGTGCCAGCAGCGCGCCGGGTAGCTCCTACGAGCAGTACTTC. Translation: CASSAPGSSYEQYF.

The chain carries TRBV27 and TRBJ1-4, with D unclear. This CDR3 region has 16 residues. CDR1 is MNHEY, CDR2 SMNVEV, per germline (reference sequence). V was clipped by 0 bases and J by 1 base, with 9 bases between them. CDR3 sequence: CASSLSAEGTNEKLFF. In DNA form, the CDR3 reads TGTGCCAGCAGTTTATCAGCTGAGGGAACTAATGAAAAACTGTTTTTT.

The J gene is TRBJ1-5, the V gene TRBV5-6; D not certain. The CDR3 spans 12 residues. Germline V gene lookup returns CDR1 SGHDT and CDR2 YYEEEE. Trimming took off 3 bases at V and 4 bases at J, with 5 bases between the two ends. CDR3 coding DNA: TGTGCCAGCAGCTCCCCGAATCAGCCCCAGCATTTT. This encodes CASSSPNQPQHF.

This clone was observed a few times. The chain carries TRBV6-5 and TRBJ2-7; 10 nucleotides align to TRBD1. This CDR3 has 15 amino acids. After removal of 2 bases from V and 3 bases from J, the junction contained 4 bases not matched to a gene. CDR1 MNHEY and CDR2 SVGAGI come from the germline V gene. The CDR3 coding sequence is TGTGCCAGCAGTTACCGGGACAGGGGATTCTACGAGCAGTACTTC. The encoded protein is CASSYRDRGFYEQYF.

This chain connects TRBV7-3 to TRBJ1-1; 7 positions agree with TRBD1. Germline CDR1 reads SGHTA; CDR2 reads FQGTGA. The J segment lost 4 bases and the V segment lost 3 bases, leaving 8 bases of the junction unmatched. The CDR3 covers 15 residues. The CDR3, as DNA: TGTGCCAGCAGCTTGAGTCAGGGGGGCAGCACTGAAGCTTTCTTT. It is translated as CASSLSQGGSTEAFF.

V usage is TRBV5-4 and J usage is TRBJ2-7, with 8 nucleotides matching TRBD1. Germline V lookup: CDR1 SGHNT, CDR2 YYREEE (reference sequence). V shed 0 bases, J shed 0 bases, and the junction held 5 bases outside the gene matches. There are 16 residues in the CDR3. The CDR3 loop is CASSLGQGSLSYEQYF. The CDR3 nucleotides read TGTGCCAGCAGCTTGGGACAGGGGAGCCTCTCCTACGAGCAGTACTTC.

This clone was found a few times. Here the CDR3 DNA reads TGTGCCAGCAGCCGGACGGCCCAAAGTGGCTACACCTTC. Protein sequence: CASSRTAQSGYTF. V and J are TRBV27 and TRBJ1-2; D gene unclear. Germline CDR1 is MNHEY and CDR2 is SMNVEV (reference sequence). The CDR3 has 13 amino acids. V was pared by 6 bases and J by 7 bases, with 15 bases between.

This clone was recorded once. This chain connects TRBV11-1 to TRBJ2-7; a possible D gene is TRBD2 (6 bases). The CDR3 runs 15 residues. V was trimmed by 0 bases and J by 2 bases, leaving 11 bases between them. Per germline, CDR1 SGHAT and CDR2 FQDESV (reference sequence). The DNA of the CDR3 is TGTGCCAGCAGCTTAGCGGGCGGGGAGGCCTACGAGCAGTACTTC. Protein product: CASSLAGGEAYEQYF.

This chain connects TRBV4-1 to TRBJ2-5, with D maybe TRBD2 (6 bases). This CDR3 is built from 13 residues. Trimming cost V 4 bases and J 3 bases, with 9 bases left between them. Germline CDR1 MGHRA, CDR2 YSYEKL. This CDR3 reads CASSPRGKETQYF. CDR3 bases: TGCGCCAGCAGCCCCCGGGGGAAAGAGACCCAGTACTTC.

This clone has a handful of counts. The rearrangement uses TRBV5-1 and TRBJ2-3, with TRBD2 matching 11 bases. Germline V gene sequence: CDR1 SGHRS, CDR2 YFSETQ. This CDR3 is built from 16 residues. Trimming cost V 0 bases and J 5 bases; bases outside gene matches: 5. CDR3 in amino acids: CASSLGLAGGEDTQYF. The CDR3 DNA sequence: TGCGCCAGCAGCTTGGGGCTAGCGGGAGGTGAAGATACGCAGTATTTT.